This T cell receptor beta chain was recovered during a study of T cells in Graves' hyperthyroidism and ophthalmopathy. Study-wide results and caveats: Model-based prediction identified ophthalmopathy a median around seven months prior to its onset. Blood also held most thyroid clonotypes expanded beyond 0.001.

This clonotype came up many times. Its matching antigen is unknown. This CDR3 comprises 16 residues. V lost 5 bases to trimming and J lost 0 bases, with 16 bases between them. Germline V gene data show CDR1 as GTSNPN and CDR2 as SVGIG (reference sequence). Researchers took RNA transcripts and amplified the TCR beta CDR3 regions from them. The HTBI primer set served for first-round RT-PCR of the TCR CDR3. TCRdb called the multiplex PCR reads again in MiXCR, with one record for every CDR3 protein. The table has approximately 620,000 distinct CDR3 sequences, 15% to 20% seen once. Thyroid ultrasound and orbital computed tomography, with clinical symptoms and serum thyroxine and TRAb, informed diagnoses.

This receptor was obtained from a middle-aged woman with Graves' ophthalmopathy. J is TRBJ2-2 and V is TRBV30; possible D gene TRBD2, 6 bases. What was sequenced was blood. The CDR3 loop reads CAWETRLGANTGELFF. CDR3 DNA: TGTGCCTGGGAGACTAGACTGGGAGCGAACACCGGGGAGCTGTTTTTT. Variable domain in full (rest from reference TRBV30 and TRBJ2-2): SQTIHQWPATLVQPVGSPLSLECTVEGTSNPNLYWYRQAAGRGLQLLFYSVGIGQISSEVPQNLSASRPQDRQFILSSKKLLLSDSGFYLCAWETRLGANTGELFFGEGSRLTVL.